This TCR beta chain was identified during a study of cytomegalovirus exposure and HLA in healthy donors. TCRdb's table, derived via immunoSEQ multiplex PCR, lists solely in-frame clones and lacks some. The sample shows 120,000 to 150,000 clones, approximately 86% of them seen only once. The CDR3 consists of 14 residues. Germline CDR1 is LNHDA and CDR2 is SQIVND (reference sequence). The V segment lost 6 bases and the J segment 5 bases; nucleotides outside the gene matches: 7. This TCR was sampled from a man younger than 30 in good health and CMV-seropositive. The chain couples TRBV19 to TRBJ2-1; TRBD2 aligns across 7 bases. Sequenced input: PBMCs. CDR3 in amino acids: CASRSPGTNNEQFF. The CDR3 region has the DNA TGTGCCAGTAGGAGCCCCGGGACTAACAATGAGCAGTTCTTC.